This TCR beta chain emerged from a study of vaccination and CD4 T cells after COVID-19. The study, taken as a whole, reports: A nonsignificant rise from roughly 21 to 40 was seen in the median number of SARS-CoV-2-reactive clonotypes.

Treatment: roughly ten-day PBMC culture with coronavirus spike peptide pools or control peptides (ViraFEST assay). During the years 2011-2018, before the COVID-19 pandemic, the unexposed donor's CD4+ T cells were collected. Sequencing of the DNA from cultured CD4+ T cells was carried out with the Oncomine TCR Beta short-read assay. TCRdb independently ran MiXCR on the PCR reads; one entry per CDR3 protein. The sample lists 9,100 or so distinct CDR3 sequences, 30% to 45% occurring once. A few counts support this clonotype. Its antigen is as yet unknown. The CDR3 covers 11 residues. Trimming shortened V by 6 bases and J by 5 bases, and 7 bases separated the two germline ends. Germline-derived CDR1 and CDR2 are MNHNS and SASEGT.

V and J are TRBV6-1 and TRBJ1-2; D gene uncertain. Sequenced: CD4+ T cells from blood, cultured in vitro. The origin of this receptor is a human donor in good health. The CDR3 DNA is TGTGCCAGCAGCCGAGATTATGGCTACACCTTC. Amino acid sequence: CASSRDYGYTF.